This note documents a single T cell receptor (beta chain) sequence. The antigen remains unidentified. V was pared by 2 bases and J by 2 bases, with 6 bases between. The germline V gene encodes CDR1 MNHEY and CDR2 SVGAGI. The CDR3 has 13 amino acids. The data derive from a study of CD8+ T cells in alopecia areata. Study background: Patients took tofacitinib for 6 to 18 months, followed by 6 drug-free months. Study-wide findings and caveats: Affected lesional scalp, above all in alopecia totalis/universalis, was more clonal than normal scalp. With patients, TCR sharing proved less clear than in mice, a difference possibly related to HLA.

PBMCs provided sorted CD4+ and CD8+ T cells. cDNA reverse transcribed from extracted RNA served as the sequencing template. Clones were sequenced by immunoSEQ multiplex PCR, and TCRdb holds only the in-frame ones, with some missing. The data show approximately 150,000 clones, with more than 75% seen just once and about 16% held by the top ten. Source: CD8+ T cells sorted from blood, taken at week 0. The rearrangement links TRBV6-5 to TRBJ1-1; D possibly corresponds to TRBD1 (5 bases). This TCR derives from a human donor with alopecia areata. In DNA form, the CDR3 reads TGTGCCAGCAGTTACCGGGACAACACTGAAGCTTTCTTT. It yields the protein CASSYRDNTEAFF.